The 20 T cell receptor beta chains in this list originate from one sample, sequenced in a study of blood T cell dynamics during melanoma immunotherapy. Time point reported: pre-treatment baseline. Assay: immunoSEQ multiplex PCR; the TCRdb copy retains only in-frame clones and omits some. The table shows roughly 16,000 clones, with more than 85% occurring only once. Sequences were derived from blood, sampled from a patient treated with checkpoint blockade. These receptors were taken from a human donor with melanoma.

This sequence joins TRBV19 and TRBJ2-1; 9 bases fit TRBD1. Trimming cost V 1 base and J 7 bases; bases outside gene matches: 5. The CDR3 spans 15 residues. Germline V gene data show CDR1 as LNHDA and CDR2 as SQIVND (reference sequence). The CDR3 region is CASSIGGTGLNEQFF. The CDR3 nucleotides are TGTGCCAGTAGTATAGGCGGGACAGGGTTGAATGAGCAGTTCTTC.

This clone was recorded only once. The J gene is TRBJ2-7, the V gene TRBV29-1; TRBD2 is a possible D gene (5 bases). This CDR3 has 11 residues. Germline CDR1 and CDR2: SQVTM and ANQGSEA. With 6 bases removed from V and 3 bases from J, the gap between germline ends came to 9 bases. In nucleotides, the CDR3 is TGCAGCGTCGGACGGGACTACGAGCAGTACTTC. As protein: CSVGRDYEQYF.

This clone was counted a single time. The chain couples TRBV5-5 to TRBJ2-5; 11 nucleotides line up with TRBD1. Looked up from germline, CDR1 is SGHKS and CDR2 is YYEKEE (reference sequence). This CDR3 has 16 amino acids. Trimming at V came to 5 bases and at J to 2 bases, leaving 8 bases not matched to a gene. The chain's CDR3 is CASSSAGTGGQETQYF. In DNA, the CDR3 is TGTGCCAGCAGTTCCGCCGGGACAGGGGGACAAGAGACCCAGTACTTC.

The gene calls are TRBV7-9 and TRBJ2-3; maybe TRBD2 (5 bases). The germline V gene has CDR1 SEHNR and CDR2 FQNEAQ (reference sequence). The ends were cut back, 3 bases at V and 1 base at J, with 8 bases in the middle. There are 14 residues in the CDR3. CDR3 sequence: CASSFDSGTDTQYF. The CDR3, as DNA: TGTGCCAGCAGCTTTGATAGCGGCACAGATACGCAGTATTTT.

This chain uses TRBV5-1 with TRBJ1-2; D is unclear. The V gene's germline CDR1 is SGHRS and CDR2 YFSETQ. The CDR3 sequence is 14 residues long. The V and J ends lost 4 bases and 8 bases respectively, with 18 bases between them. CDR3: CASSGTETGRGYTF. The CDR3 nucleotides are TGCGCCAGCAGCGGTACAGAGACCGGACGGGGCTACACCTTC. The full variable domain, rest sourced from reference TRBV5-1 and TRBJ1-2, is KAGVTQTPRYLIKTRGQQVTLSCSPISGHRSVSWYQQTPGQGLQFLFEYFSETQRNKGNFPGRFSGRQFSNSRSEMNVSTLELGDSALYLCASSGTETGRGYTFGSGTRLTVV.

V and J are TRBV11-2 and TRBJ2-1; D call uncertain. Germline V gives CDR1 SGHAT, CDR2 FQNNGV. Deletions cut 2 bases from V and 7 bases from J, with 12 bases between. This CDR3 has 14 residues. CDR3 sequence: CASSLSLGGNEQFF. For the CDR3, the DNA is TGTGCCAGCAGCTTATCCCTCGGTGGGAATGAGCAGTTCTTC.

The genes are TRBV2 and TRBJ2-2; D not resolved. V lost 4 bases and J 0 bases, leaving 9 bases between the germline ends. CDR1 and CDR2 from the germline V gene are SNHLY and FYNNEI. The CDR3 loop spans 15 amino acids. CDR3 region: CASSVSSPNTGELFF. The CDR3 bases are TGTGCCAGCAGTGTGAGTAGTCCGAACACCGGGGAGCTGTTTTTT.

This chain links TRBV7-2 with TRBJ2-7; 9 bases fit TRBD2. V shed 1 base, J shed 1 base, and the junction held 2 bases outside the gene matches. The length of the CDR3 is 15 residues. Germline V gene lookup returns CDR1 SGHTA and CDR2 FQGNSA. This CDR3 reads CASSLVAGGSYEQYF. Here the CDR3 DNA reads TGTGCCAGCAGCTTAGTGGCGGGAGGGTCCTACGAGCAGTACTTC.

The CDR3 loop is CASSSRPAGANVLTF. The CDR3 DNA reads TGTGCCAGCAGCTCCCGACCGGCTGGGGCCAACGTCCTGACTTTC. The rearrangement uses TRBV7-3 and TRBJ2-6, with unresolved D. V was trimmed by 4 bases and J by 2 bases, leaving 9 bases between them. The CDR3 has 15 residues. Germline loops: CDR1 SGHTA, CDR2 FQGTGA.

This chain connects TRBV5-8 to TRBJ1-6, with no clear D. Germline V gene sequence: CDR1 SGHTS, CDR2 YDEGEE. This CDR3 is 14 amino acids long. V lost 4 bases to trimming and J lost 0 bases, with 5 bases between them. Here the CDR3 DNA reads TGTGCCAGCAGCCGGGGCTCCTATAATTCACCCCTCCACTTT. This translates into CASSRGSYNSPLHF.

This clone is judged medium-sized. The chain couples TRBV19 to TRBJ2-1; D is tentatively TRBD1 or TRBD2 (5 bases each). With 3 bases removed from V and 5 bases from J, the gap between germline ends came to 8 bases. The CDR3 is 13 residues long. Germline V gene data show CDR1 as LNHDA and CDR2 as SQIVND (reference sequence). The CDR3 DNA reads TGTGCCAGTAGTATGGGGGTCCACAATGAGCAGTTCTTC. Amino acids: CASSMGVHNEQFF.

A word on this clone: At one boundary the junction diverges from the germline segment, which might be a read error. J is TRBJ2-1 and V is TRBV7-2; 11 bases line up with TRBD2. Per germline, CDR1 SGHTA and CDR2 FQGNSA. The CDR3 runs 16 residues. The CDR3: CASSIAGGSQYNEQFF. CDR3 nucleotide sequence: TGTGCCAGCAGCATAGCGGGGGGGTCCCAGTACAATGAGCAGTTCTTC. The full variable domain, completed using reference TRBV7-2 and TRBJ2-1, is GAGVSQSPSNKVTEKGKDVELRCDPISGHTALYWYRQSLGQGLEFLIYFQGNSAPDKSGLPSDRFSAERTGGSVSTLTIQRTQQEDSAVYLCASSIAGGSQYNEQFFGPGTRLTVL.

The CDR3 protein is CAIRGTTMNTEAFF. The CDR3 DNA follows: TGTGCCATCAGGGGGACAACTATGAACACTGAAGCTTTCTTT. This rearrangement joins TRBV10-3 to TRBJ1-1; TRBD1 might be the D (6 bases). The germline gives CDR1 ENHRY, CDR2 SYGVKD. With 6 bases removed from V and 0 bases from J, the gap between germline ends came to 11 bases. This CDR3 contains 14 residues.

There are a few counts of this clone. V gene TRBV7-9 combines with J gene TRBJ2-7; D might be TRBD2 (6 bases). The V gene's germline CDR1 is SEHNR and CDR2 FQNEAQ (reference sequence). The CDR3 is 12 amino acids. The germline V and J ends were trimmed by 4 bases and 3 bases, with 7 bases remaining between them. In DNA, the CDR3 is TGTGCCAGCAGCTCGGGGGACTACGAGCAGTACTTC. It translates to CASSSGDYEQYF.

The CDR3 is CASTGQGLSFGYTF. The CDR3 DNA follows: TGTGCCAGCACCGGACAGGGGTTGTCGTTTGGCTACACCTTC. The chain combines TRBV9 with TRBJ1-2, with TRBD1 identical over 9 bases. The germline V gene encodes CDR1 SGDLS and CDR2 YYNGEE. The ends lost 6 bases at V and 7 bases at J; junction bases unmatched: 10. The CDR3 contains 14 residues.

V is TRBV4-2 and J is TRBJ2-5, with D maybe TRBD2 (5 bases). V was trimmed by 1 base and J by 4 bases, leaving 13 bases between them. CDR1 is LGHNA and CDR2 is YNFKEQ in the germline V gene. There are 15 residues in the CDR3. The CDR3 sequence: CASSQVAGIAETQYF. The CDR3 region has the DNA TGTGCCAGCAGCCAAGTCGCCGGGATCGCAGAGACCCAGTACTTC.

This clone has more than one count but fewer than ten. This chain connects TRBV7-9 to TRBJ1-2; D remains unclear. This CDR3 has 15 residues. V lost 1 base to trimming and J lost 3 bases, with 12 bases between them. Germline V gene sequence: CDR1 SEHNR, CDR2 FQNEAQ (reference sequence). The CDR3 coding sequence is TGTGCCAGCAGCTTAGGTACGGGTGGTGACTATGGCTACACCTTC. It yields the protein CASSLGTGGDYGYTF.

The chain recombines TRBV27 with TRBJ2-3, with D possibly TRBD2 on 5 matching bases. V lost 3 bases, J lost 0 bases, and 10 bases lay in between. CDR1 MNHEY and CDR2 SMNVEV come from the germline V gene (reference sequence). CDR3 size: 15 residues. The CDR3 DNA sequence: TGTGCCAGCAGTTTTTCGGGGTCTAGCACAGATACGCAGTATTTT. Residues: CASSFSGSSTDTQYF.

The chain has TRBV27 and TRBJ2-1, with 7 nucleotides matching TRBD2. The germline V gene has CDR1 MNHEY and CDR2 SMNVEV (reference sequence). V lost 3 bases to trimming and J lost 3 bases; unmatched junction nucleotides: 2. The CDR3 is made up of 14 amino acids. In DNA form, the CDR3 reads TGTGCCAGCAGTTTCCAGCGGGGCTACAATGAGCAGTTCTTC. Translation gives CASSFQRGYNEQFF.

This sequence joins TRBV25-1 and TRBJ2-3; D possibly corresponds to TRBD2 (6 bases). CDR1 MGHDK and CDR2 SYGVNS come from the germline V gene. V was clipped by 5 bases and J by 4 bases, with 16 bases between them. The CDR3 runs 15 residues. The CDR3 sequence: CASSPGGGKADTQYF. The CDR3 DNA sequence: TGTGCCAGCAGTCCGGGCGGAGGGAAAGCAGATACGCAGTATTTT.